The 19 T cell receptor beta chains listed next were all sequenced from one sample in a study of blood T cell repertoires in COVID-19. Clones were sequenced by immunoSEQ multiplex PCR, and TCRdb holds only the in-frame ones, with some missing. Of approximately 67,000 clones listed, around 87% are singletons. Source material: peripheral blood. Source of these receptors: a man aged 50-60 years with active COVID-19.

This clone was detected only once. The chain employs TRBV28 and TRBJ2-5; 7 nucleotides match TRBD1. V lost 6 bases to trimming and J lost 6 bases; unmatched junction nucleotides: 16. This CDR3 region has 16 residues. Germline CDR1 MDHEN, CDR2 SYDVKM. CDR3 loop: CASREHFLQGLKTQYF. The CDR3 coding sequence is TGTGCCAGCAGGGAACATTTTTTACAGGGGTTGAAGACCCAGTACTTC.

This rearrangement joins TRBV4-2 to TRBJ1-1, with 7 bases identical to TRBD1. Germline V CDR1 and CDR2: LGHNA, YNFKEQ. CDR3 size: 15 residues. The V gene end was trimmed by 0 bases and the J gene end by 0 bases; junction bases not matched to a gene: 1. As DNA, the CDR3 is TGTGCCAGCAGCCAAGAGGACAGGATGAACACTGAAGCTTTCTTT. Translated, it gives CASSQEDRMNTEAFF.

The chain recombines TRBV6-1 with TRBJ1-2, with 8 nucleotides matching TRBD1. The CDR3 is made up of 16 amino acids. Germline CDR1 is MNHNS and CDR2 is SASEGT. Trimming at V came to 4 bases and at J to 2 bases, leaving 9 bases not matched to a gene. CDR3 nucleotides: TGTGCCAGCAGTGGAGGACAGGGATTGGTGAACTATGGCTACACCTTC. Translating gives CASSGGQGLVNYGYTF.

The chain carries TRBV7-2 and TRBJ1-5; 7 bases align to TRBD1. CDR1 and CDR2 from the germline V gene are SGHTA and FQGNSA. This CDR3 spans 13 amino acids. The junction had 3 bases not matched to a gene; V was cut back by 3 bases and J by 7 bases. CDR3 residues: CASSLEGAQPQHF. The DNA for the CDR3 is TGTGCCAGCAGCTTGGAGGGGGCGCAGCCCCAGCATTTT.

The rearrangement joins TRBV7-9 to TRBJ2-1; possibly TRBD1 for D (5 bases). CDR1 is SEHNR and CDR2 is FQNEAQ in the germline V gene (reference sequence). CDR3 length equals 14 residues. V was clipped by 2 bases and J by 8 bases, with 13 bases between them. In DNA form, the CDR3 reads TGTGCCAGCAGCTTAAAGGTAGGGGTCGATGAGCAGTTCTTC. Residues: CASSLKVGVDEQFF.

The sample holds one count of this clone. CDR3: CASSALDRVNTEAFF. DNA of the CDR3: TGCGCCAGCAGCGCCTTGGACAGAGTGAACACTGAAGCTTTCTTT. The rearrangement uses TRBV5-1 and TRBJ1-1; D is possibly TRBD1 (6 bases). Germline CDR1 SGHRS, CDR2 YFSETQ. The CDR3 is 15 residues long. V was trimmed by 4 bases and J by 0 bases, leaving 13 bases between them.

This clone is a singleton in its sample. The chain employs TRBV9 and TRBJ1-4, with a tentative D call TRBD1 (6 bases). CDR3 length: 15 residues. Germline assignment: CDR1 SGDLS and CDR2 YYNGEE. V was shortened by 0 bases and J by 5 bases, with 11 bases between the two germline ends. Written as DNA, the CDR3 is TGTGCCAGCAGCGTAGGCAACAGGGCAAATGAAAAACTGTTTTTT. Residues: CASSVGNRANEKLFF.

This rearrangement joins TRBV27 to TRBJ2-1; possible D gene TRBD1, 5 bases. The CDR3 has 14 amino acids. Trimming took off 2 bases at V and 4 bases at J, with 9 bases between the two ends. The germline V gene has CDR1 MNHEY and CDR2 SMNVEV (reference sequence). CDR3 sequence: CASSLQGKYNEQFF. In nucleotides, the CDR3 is TGTGCCAGCAGTTTACAGGGAAAATACAATGAGCAGTTCTTC.

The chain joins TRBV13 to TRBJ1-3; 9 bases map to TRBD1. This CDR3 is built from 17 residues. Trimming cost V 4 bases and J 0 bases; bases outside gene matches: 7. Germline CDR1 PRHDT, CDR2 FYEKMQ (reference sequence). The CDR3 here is CASSSTDRGPSGNTIYF. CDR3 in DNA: TGTGCCAGCAGCTCTACGGACAGGGGCCCCTCTGGAAACACCATATATTTT.

CDR3 region: CASKGGSSGSNNEQFF. DNA of the CDR3: TGTGCCAGTAAGGGGGGCTCTAGCGGGAGTAACAATGAGCAGTTCTTC. This sequence joins TRBV19 and TRBJ2-1; 10 bases map to TRBD2. V lost 7 bases and J lost 5; bases outside the gene matches: 11. The CDR3 has 16 amino acids. Germline V gene data show CDR1 as LNHDA and CDR2 as SQIVND (reference sequence).

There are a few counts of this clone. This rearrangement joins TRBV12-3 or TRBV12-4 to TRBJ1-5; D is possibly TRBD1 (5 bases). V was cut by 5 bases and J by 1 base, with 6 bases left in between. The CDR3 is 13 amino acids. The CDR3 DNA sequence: TGTGCCAGCAGTGGGGGGAGCAATCAGCCCCAGCATTTT. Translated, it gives CASSGGSNQPQHF.

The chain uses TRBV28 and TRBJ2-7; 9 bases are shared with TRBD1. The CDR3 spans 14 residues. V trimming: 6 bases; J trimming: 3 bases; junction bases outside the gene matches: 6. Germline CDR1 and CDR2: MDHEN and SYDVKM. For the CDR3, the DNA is TGTGCCAGCAGAAGAGGGACAGGGAGCTACGAGCAGTACTTC. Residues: CASRRGTGSYEQYF.

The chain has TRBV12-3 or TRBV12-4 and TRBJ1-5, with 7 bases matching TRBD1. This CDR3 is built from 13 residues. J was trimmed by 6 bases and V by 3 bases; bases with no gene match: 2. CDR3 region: CASSLTGSQPQHF. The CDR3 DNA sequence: TGTGCCAGCAGTTTGACAGGGTCTCAGCCCCAGCATTTT.

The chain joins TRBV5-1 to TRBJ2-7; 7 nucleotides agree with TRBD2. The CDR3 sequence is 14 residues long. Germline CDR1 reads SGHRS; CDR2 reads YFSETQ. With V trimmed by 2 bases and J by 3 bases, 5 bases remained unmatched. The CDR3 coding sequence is TGCGCCAGCAGCTTAATAGCGGGTGACTACGAGCAGTACTTC. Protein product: CASSLIAGDYEQYF.

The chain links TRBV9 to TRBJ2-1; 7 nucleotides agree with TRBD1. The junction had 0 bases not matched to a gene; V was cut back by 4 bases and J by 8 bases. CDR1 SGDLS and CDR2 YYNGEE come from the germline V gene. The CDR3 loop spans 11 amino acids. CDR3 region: CASSQGDEQFF. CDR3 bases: TGTGCCAGCAGCCAGGGGGATGAGCAGTTCTTC.

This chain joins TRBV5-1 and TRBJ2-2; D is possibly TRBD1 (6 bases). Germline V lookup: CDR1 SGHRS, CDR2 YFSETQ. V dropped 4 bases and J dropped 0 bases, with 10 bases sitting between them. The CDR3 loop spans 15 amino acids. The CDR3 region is CASSPTGTNTGELFF. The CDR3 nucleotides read TGCGCCAGCAGCCCAACAGGGACGAACACCGGGGAGCTGTTTTTT.

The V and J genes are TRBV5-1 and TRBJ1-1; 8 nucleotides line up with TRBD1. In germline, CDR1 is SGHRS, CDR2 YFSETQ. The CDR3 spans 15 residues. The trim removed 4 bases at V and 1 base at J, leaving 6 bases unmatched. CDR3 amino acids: CASSPGQERNTEAFF. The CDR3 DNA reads TGCGCCAGCAGCCCGGGACAGGAGAGGAACACTGAAGCTTTCTTT.

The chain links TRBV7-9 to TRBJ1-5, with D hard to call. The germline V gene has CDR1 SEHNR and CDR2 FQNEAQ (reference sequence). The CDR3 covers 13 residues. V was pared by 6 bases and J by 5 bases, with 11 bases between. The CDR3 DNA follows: TGTGCCAGCAGTCGGGGAACCCATCAGCCCCAGCATTTT. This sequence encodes CASSRGTHQPQHF.

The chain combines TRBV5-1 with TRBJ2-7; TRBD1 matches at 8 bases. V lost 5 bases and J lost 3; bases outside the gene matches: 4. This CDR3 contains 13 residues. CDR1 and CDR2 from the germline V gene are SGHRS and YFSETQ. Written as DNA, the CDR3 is TGCGCCAGCAGTTGGGACAGGTACTACGAGCAGTACTTC. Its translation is CASSWDRYYEQYF.